The 8 T cell receptor beta chains in this list originate from one sample, sequenced in a study of OX40 agonist ivuxolimab in advanced cancers. Libraries were prepared by immunoSEQ multiplex PCR; TCRdb keeps only in-frame clonotypes and omits some of them. The sample carries approximately 61,000 clones, 70% to 90% recorded once. Sequenced here: CD4+ or CD8+ T cells sorted from blood, sampled in a trial of the OX40 agonist ivuxolimab. Receptor source: an adult with an advanced solid tumor such as melanoma, head and neck, liver or kidney cancer.

The chain couples TRBV19 to TRBJ2-4; D is tentatively TRBD1 or TRBD2 (7 bases each). This CDR3 region has 16 residues. The germline V gene has CDR1 LNHDA and CDR2 SQIVND (reference sequence). V shed 5 bases and J shed 6 bases, with 20 bases lying between them. DNA of the CDR3: TGTGCCAGTAGTCCCCCGCCAGCAGGGGGGGGAAACATTCAGTACTTC. It specifies CASSPPPAGGGNIQYF.

This clone was recorded once. The chain carries TRBV5-6 and TRBJ2-3, with TRBD2 matching 7 bases. Germline assignment: CDR1 SGHDT and CDR2 YYEEEE. This CDR3 is 16 amino acids long. Germline trimming cut 0 bases from V and 4 bases from J; bases unmatched to any gene: 8. DNA for the CDR3: TGTGCCAGCAGCTTGGCCGGCGGGAGAGGGGCAGATACGCAGTATTTT. As protein: CASSLAGGRGADTQYF.

This clone is judged medium-sized (0.01 to 0.1%). The chain uses TRBV30 and TRBJ1-1; D uncertain. CDR1 is GTSNPN, CDR2 SVGIG, per germline (reference sequence). The CDR3 loop spans 11 amino acids. Trimming shortened V by 2 bases and J by 5 bases, and 6 bases separated the two germline ends. The CDR3 region is CAWSSRTEAFF. The CDR3 nucleotides are TGTGCCTGGAGTAGCCGGACTGAAGCTTTCTTT.

V is TRBV30 and J is TRBJ1-4; TRBD1 might be the D (5 bases). The germline V gene encodes CDR1 GTSNPN and CDR2 SVGIG (reference sequence). The CDR3 totals 15 residues. The V end was cut by 3 bases, the J end by 5 bases, with 16 bases between. The CDR3 DNA reads as TGTGCCTGGAGACCACTGGGACTTGCAAATGAAAAACTGTTTTTT. This codes for CAWRPLGLANEKLFF.

This chain connects TRBV5-1 to TRBJ2-6; tentatively, D is TRBD1 (5 bases). The ends were cut back, 5 bases at V and 9 bases at J, with 12 bases in the middle. The CDR3 runs 13 residues. CDR1 SGHRS and CDR2 YFSETQ come from the germline V gene. The CDR3 bases are TGCGCCAGCAGGACCGGCAGGGACAACGTCCTGACTTTC. It translates to CASRTGRDNVLTF.

In this sample, this clone turned up once. The CDR3 sequence: CAWSAPGSGGYTF. The CDR3 bases are TGTGCCTGGAGTGCGCCGGGATCGGGTGGCTACACCTTC. V and J are TRBV30 and TRBJ1-2; D is ambiguous. Germline lookup yields CDR1 GTSNPN and CDR2 SVGIG (reference sequence). Between the trimmed V and J ends, which lost 1 base and 7 bases, there was a span of 13 bases. The CDR3 runs to 13 residues.

The chain employs TRBV5-1 and TRBJ2-7, with D hard to call. V lost 0 bases, J lost 2 bases, and 12 bases lay in between. Looked up from germline, CDR1 is SGHRS and CDR2 is YFSETQ. The CDR3 totals 15 residues. CDR3 nucleotide sequence: TGCGCCAGCAGCTTGGCTACCCTCTCTACCTACGAGCAGTACTTC. Its protein is CASSLATLSTYEQYF.

This chain uses TRBV7-2 with TRBJ2-7; TRBD1 matches at 7 bases. The V gene's germline CDR1 is SGHTA and CDR2 FQGNSA. The V gene end was trimmed by 5 bases and the J gene end by 2 bases; junction bases not matched to a gene: 6. The CDR3 runs 14 residues. The CDR3 nucleotides are TGTGCCAGCAGCACGGACAGGAAGACCTACGAGCAGTACTTC. Protein sequence: CASSTDRKTYEQYF.